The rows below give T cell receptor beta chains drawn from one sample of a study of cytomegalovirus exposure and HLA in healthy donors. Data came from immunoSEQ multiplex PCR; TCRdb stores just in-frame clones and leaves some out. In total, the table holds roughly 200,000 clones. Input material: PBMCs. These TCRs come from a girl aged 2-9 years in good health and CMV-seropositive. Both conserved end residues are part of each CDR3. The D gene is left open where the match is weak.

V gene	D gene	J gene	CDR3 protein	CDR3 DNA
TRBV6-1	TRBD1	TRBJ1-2	CAIVEITGQGYGYTF	TGTGCCATCGTCGAGATAACGGGACAGGGTTATGGCTACACCTTC
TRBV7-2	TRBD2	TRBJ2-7	CASSWGGSSEYEQYF	TGTGCCAGCAGCTGGGGCGGGAGCTCGGAATACGAGCAGTACTTC
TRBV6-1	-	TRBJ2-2	CASSDTGSTGELFF	TGTGCCAGCAGTGATACAGGGAGCACCGGGGAGCTGTTTTTT
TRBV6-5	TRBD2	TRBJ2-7	CASSSPLGSGIYEQYF	TGTGCCAGCAGTTCGCCCTTGGGTAGCGGGATCTACGAGCAGTACTTC
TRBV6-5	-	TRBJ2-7	CASSVLPDTYEQYF	TGTGCCAGCAGTGTTCTCCCGGACACCTACGAGCAGTACTTC
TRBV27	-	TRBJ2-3	CASSLSWAVTDTQYF	TGTGCCAGCAGTTTATCTTGGGCAGTCACAGATACGCAGTATTTT
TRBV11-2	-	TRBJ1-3	CASSPSPLSGNTIYF	TGTGCCAGCAGCCCGAGCCCCCTCTCTGGAAACACCATATATTTT
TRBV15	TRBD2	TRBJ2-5	CATSRDRAGAVTQYF	TGTGCCACCAGCAGAGATCGGGCGGGAGCAGTAACCCAGTACTTC
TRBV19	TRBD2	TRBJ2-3	CASSSLAGTLSSTDTQYF	TGTGCCAGTAGTTCCCTAGCGGGAACCTTATCTAGCACAGATACGCAGTATTTT
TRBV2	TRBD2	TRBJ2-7	CASRMTSGEQYF	TGTGCCAGCAGAATGACTAGCGGCGAGCAGTACTTC
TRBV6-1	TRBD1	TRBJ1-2	CASRQQGIAYGYTF	TGTGCCAGCAGACAACAGGGGATAGCCTATGGCTACACCTTC
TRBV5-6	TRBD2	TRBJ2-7	CASSFGTSSYEQYF	TGTGCCAGCAGCTTCGGGACTAGCTCCTACGAGCAGTACTTC
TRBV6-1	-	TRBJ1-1	CASSRGSAEAFF	TGTGCCAGCAGCCGCGGGTCGGCTGAAGCTTTCTTT
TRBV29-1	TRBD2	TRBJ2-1	CSVRTVLAGGGEQFF	TGCAGCGTACGAACCGTGCTAGCGGGAGGGGGTGAGCAGTTCTTC
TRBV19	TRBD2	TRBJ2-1	CASSIGTSGDNEQFF	TGTGCCAGTAGTATCGGGACTAGCGGTGACAATGAGCAGTTCTTC
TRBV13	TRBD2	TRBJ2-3	CASSQGTSGSTDTQYF	TGTGCCAGCAGCCAAGGGACTAGCGGGAGCACAGATACGCAGTATTTT
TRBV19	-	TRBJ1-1	CASSIGAEAFF	TGTGCCAGTAGTATAGGCGCTGAAGCTTTCTTT
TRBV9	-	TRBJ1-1	CASSVATGPGPNTEAFF	TGTGCCAGCAGCGTAGCTACAGGGCCCGGTCCGAACACTGAAGCTTTCTTT
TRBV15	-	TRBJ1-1	CATSKNRENTEAFF	TGTGCCACCAGCAAAAACAGGGAGAACACTGAAGCTTTCTTT
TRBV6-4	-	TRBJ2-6	CASSGQSGANVLTF	TGTGCCAGCAGTGGACAGTCTGGGGCCAACGTCCTGACTTTC
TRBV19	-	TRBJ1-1	CASSISWEGRSPLGTEAFF	TGTGCCAGTAGTATAAGCTGGGAGGGCAGGTCGCCCCTGGGCACTGAAGCTTTCTTT
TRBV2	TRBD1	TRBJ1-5	CASRDRVEQPQHF	TGTGCCAGCAGGGACAGGGTGGAACAGCCCCAGCATTTT
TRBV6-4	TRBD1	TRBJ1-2	CATSKGAEGYTF	TGTGCCACCTCCAAGGGGGCGGAAGGCTACACCTTC
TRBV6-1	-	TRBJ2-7	CASSSYEGGGEQYF	TGTGCCAGCAGTTCCTACGAAGGAGGTGGCGAGCAGTACTTC
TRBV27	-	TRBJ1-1	CASSWAQNTEAFF	TGTGCCAGCAGTTGGGCTCAGAACACTGAAGCTTTCTTT
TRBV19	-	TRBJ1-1	CASKTGNTEAFF	TGTGCCAGCAAAACAGGTAACACTGAAGCTTTCTTT
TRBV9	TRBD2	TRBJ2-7	CASSALSGSSYEQYF	TGTGCCAGCAGCGCCCTTAGCGGGAGCTCCTACGAGCAGTACTTC
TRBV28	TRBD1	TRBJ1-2	CASSFGTVYGYTF	TGTGCCAGCAGTTTCGGGACAGTCTATGGCTACACCTTC
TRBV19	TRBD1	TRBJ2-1	CASSTAGQGPEYNEQFF	TGTGCCAGTAGTACGGCTGGACAGGGGCCGGAATACAATGAGCAGTTCTTC
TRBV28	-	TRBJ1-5	CASSLRAGNGNQPQHF	TGTGCCAGCAGTTTACGGGCAGGGAACGGCAATCAGCCCCAGCATTTT
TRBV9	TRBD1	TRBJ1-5	CASSVGTGHQPQHF	TGTGCCAGCAGCGTAGGGACAGGGCATCAGCCCCAGCATTTT
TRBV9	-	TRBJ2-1	CASSFGSEREQFF	TGTGCCAGCAGCTTCGGGAGTGAACGTGAGCAGTTCTTC
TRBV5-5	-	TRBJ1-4	CASSLGLNNEKLFF	TGTGCCAGCAGCTTGGGACTGAATAATGAAAAACTGTTTTTT
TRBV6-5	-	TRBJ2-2	CASSLHGVNTGELFF	TGTGCCAGCAGCCTTCACGGTGTGAACACCGGGGAGCTGTTTTTT
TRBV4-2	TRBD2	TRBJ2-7	CASSHPLGSGSSYEQYF	TGTGCCAGCAGCCACCCCCTTGGGAGCGGGAGTTCCTACGAGCAGTACTTC
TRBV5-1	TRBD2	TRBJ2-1	CASSLGLAGGVTYNEQFF	TGCGCCAGCAGCTTGGGACTAGCGGGAGGCGTTACCTACAATGAGCAGTTCTTC
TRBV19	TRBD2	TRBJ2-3	CASSIQAGGATDTQYF	TGTGCCAGTAGTATCCAAGCGGGAGGCGCGACAGATACGCAGTATTTT